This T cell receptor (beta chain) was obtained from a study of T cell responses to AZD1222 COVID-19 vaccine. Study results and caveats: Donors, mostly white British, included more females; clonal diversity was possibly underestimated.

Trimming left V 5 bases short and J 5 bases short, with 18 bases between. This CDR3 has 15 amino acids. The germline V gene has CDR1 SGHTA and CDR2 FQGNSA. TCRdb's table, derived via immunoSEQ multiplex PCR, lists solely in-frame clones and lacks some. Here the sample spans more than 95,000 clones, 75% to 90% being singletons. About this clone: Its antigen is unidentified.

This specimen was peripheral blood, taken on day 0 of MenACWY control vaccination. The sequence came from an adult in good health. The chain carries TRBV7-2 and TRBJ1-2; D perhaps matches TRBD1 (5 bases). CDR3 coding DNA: TGTGCCAGCAGCCCCATGTCGGGGGGAGCATATGGCTACACCTTC. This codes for CASSPMSGGAYGYTF.